This TCR beta chain was documented in a study of shared clonotypes between healthy human individuals. Findings and caveats of the study: Rarefaction gave evidence that sorted-subset sequencing remained incomplete despite large depth. Generation probability values for non-shared clonotypes were lower than those for clonotypes shared by all four donors. It was observed that approximately 5% of naive CD4 clonotypes were shared across a handful of donors.

CDR1 is SGHAT and CDR2 is FQNNGV in the germline V gene. V was shortened by 5 bases and J by 3 bases, with 11 bases between the two germline ends. The CDR3 contains 14 residues. Clones were sequenced by immunoSEQ multiplex PCR, and TCRdb holds only the in-frame ones, with some missing. The data contain over a million clones, roughly 96% of them singletons. About this clone: The target antigen is unknown.

What was sequenced was naive CD4+ T cells sorted from blood. The subset is: CD45RA+ positively selected. The chain joins TRBV11-2 to TRBJ1-5; D is unclear. The sequence came from a man younger than 45 in good health. CDR3 in amino acids: CASSLGGPNQPQHF. The CDR3 DNA follows: TGTGCCAGCAGCCTCGGAGGGCCCAATCAGCCCCAGCATTTT. The variable domain in full, with the rest retrieved from reference TRBV11-2 and TRBJ1-5, is EAGVAQSPRYKIIEKRQSVAFWCNPISGHATLYWYQQILGQGPKLLIQFQNNGVVDDSQLPKDRFSAERLKGVDSTLKIQPAKLEDSAVYLCASSLGGPNQPQHFGDGTRLSIL.